Ten or more counts support the clone carrying this T cell receptor beta chain. This record comes from a study of spatial heterogeneity in lung cancer. The CDR3 has 17 residues. Trimming removed 3 bases from V and 0 bases from J, with 18 bases in between. CDR1 is KGHSH and CDR2 is LQKENI in the germline V gene. Time point indicated: sample taken at primary tumor resection. Sequencing of whole RNA from tumor, nontumor lung or frozen PBMC involved no sorting. TCRdb re-called the 5' RACE reads with MiXCR, one entry per CDR3 protein. The repertoire holds more than 35,000 distinct CDR3 sequences, with around 5% as singletons.

The chain employs TRBV18 and TRBJ2-7, with unresolved D. The receptor was derived from a female donor with early-stage non-small cell lung cancer. This material consisted of PBMCs, taken at surgery. The CDR3 here is CASSPFGGRTTSYEQYF. The CDR3 nucleotides read TGTGCCAGCTCACCCTTCGGCGGTAGGACCACCTCCTACGAGCAGTACTTC.